The 19 T cell receptor beta chains presented below share a single source sample, sequenced in a study of response to subunit inactivated influenza vaccine. TCRdb used MiXCR to reprocess the RT-PCR reads, holding one entry per CDR3 protein. The repertoire includes about 170,000 distinct CDR3 sequences, approximately 12% of them detected once, and less than 30% sits in the top ten. These data were also reused for a study on T cells expressing NK-cell markers. From that study: Synthesis of TCR beta cDNA relied on 5'RACE template switching carrying UMIs.

The input for sequencing was CD8+ T cells sorted from PBMCs, taken 11 to 12 days after vaccination. The receptor source for this set is a man in his forties or fifties who received an inactivated influenza vaccine.

V gene TRBV30 combines with J gene TRBJ1-1; 8 bases agree with TRBD1. CDR3 length equals 14 residues. Germline lookup yields CDR1 GTSNPN and CDR2 SVGIG (reference sequence). V dropped 0 bases and J dropped 1; count of bases not matched to a gene: 1. In DNA, the CDR3 is TGTGCCTGGAGTGTGGACAGGGCGAACACTGAAGCTTTCTTT. This translates into CAWSVDRANTEAFF.

In its sample, this clonotype was seen many times. The chain uses TRBV12-3 or TRBV12-4 and TRBJ2-1; 10 bases are a match to TRBD2. J lost 1 base, V lost 3 bases, and 6 bases had no gene match. The CDR3 is 17 residues long. CDR3 DNA sequence: TGTGCCAGCAGTTTTCTACTAGCGGGAAGGTCCTACAATGAGCAGTTCTTC. As protein: CASSFLLAGRSYNEQFF.

The chain couples TRBV5-5 to TRBJ2-7; D uncertain. Deletions cut 4 bases from V and 3 bases from J, with 20 bases between. Germline CDR1 reads SGHKS; CDR2 reads YYEKEE (reference sequence). The CDR3 loop spans 16 amino acids. This CDR3 is CASSLGHGLSNYEQYF. The CDR3 nucleotides read TGTGCCAGCAGCCTCGGGCACGGGCTTAGCAACTACGAGCAGTACTTC.

This clonotype was observed once. J is TRBJ2-7 and V is TRBV20-1; 9 positions match TRBD1. Germline values: CDR1 DFQATT, CDR2 SNEGSKA (reference sequence). The V segment lost 4 bases and the J segment 4 bases; nucleotides outside the gene matches: 8. This CDR3 is built from 14 residues. The CDR3 DNA reads as TGCAGTGCTACGGGACAGGGAACTATTTACGAGCAGTACTTC. This gives the protein CSATGQGTIYEQYF.

This clonotype was observed at least ten times. V usage is TRBV4-3 and J usage is TRBJ2-1, with 10 bases identical to TRBD2. Germline-derived CDR1 and CDR2 are LGHNA and YSLEER. This CDR3 spans 17 amino acids. Trimming took 0 bases from V and 2 from J; bases not matched to a gene: 4. The CDR3 DNA is TGCGCCAGCAGCCAAGATGGTAGCGGGAGGACCTACAATGAGCAGTTCTTC. This sequence encodes CASSQDGSGRTYNEQFF.

This clonotype has more than one count but fewer than ten. V is TRBV7-8 and J is TRBJ1-1; D is uncertain. The CDR3 is 14 residues long. Trimming took off 1 base at V and 1 base at J, with 7 bases between the two ends. The germline gives CDR1 SGHVS, CDR2 FQNEAQ. CDR3 in DNA: TGTGCCAGCAGCTTAGTCGCCCCGAACACTGAAGCTTTCTTT. Protein sequence: CASSLVAPNTEAFF.

The table lists this clonotype with many counts. The V and J genes are TRBV7-6 and TRBJ2-1; 8 nucleotides align to TRBD1. The germline V gene encodes CDR1 SGHVS and CDR2 FNYEAQ. The CDR3 extends over 15 amino acids. Trimming at V came to 2 bases and at J to 6 bases, leaving 6 bases not matched to a gene. The CDR3 sequence is CASSLPGQGFNEQFF. Here the CDR3 DNA reads TGTGCCAGCAGCTTACCCGGACAGGGCTTCAATGAGCAGTTCTTC.

The chain joins TRBV28 to TRBJ1-6; D is unclear. Germline V gives CDR1 MDHEN, CDR2 SYDVKM. The CDR3 length is 14 residues. With 2 bases removed from V and 5 bases from J, the gap between germline ends came to 7 bases. The CDR3 region has the DNA TGTGCCAGCAGTTTAGACCTCAATAATTCACCCCTCCACTTT. Residues: CASSLDLNNSPLHF.

This chain links TRBV2 with TRBJ2-1; tentatively, D is TRBD2 (5 bases). V dropped 3 bases and J dropped 0 bases, with 9 bases sitting between them. From germline, CDR1 is SNHLY and CDR2 FYNNEI. The CDR3 runs 15 residues. This chain's CDR3 is CASSERAASYNEQFF. The CDR3 DNA follows: TGTGCCAGCAGTGAGAGGGCGGCCTCCTACAATGAGCAGTTCTTC.

There are a few counts of this clonotype. This sequence joins TRBV9 and TRBJ2-2; 13 nucleotides line up with TRBD2. V gave up 4 bases and J gave up 7 bases; unmatched junction bases: 7. Germline assignment: CDR1 SGDLS and CDR2 YYNGEE. The CDR3 contains 16 residues. The CDR3 region is CASSLPGLAGYGELFF. CDR3 nucleotides: TGTGCCAGCAGCCTTCCGGGACTAGCGGGATACGGGGAGCTGTTTTTT.

This clonotype appeared a few times. CDR3 sequence: CASSILAGAGEQYF. CDR3 sequence (DNA): TGTGCCAGTAGTATCCTAGCGGGGGCAGGTGAGCAGTACTTC. The chain joins TRBV19 to TRBJ2-7; 10 positions match TRBD2. With 3 bases clipped from V and 7 bases from J, the junction kept 6 bases outside the gene matches. The CDR3 consists of 14 residues. Germline V gene sequence: CDR1 LNHDA, CDR2 SQIVND (reference sequence).

The chain employs TRBV20-1 and TRBJ1-2, with a possible D match to TRBD1 (5 bases). The germline gives CDR1 DFQATT, CDR2 SNEGSKA (reference sequence). This CDR3 is built from 15 residues. V shed 0 bases and J shed 4 bases, with 15 bases lying between them. CDR3 residues: CSARDSSRAGYGYTF. CDR3 in DNA: TGCAGTGCTAGAGATTCCAGCAGGGCTGGCTATGGCTACACCTTC.

The table lists this clonotype with a few counts. This sequence joins TRBV7-8 and TRBJ2-3, with D hard to call. V shed 2 bases and J shed 3 bases, with 18 bases lying between them. The CDR3 extends over 17 amino acids. The V gene's germline CDR1 is SGHVS and CDR2 FQNEAQ. As DNA, the CDR3 is TGTGCCAGCAGCTTAATGGTCGACGGGCATAGGACAGATACGCAGTATTTT. It is translated as CASSLMVDGHRTDTQYF.

V and J are TRBV7-3 and TRBJ2-7, with TRBD2 identical over 11 bases. In germline, CDR1 is SGHTA, CDR2 FQGTGA. V trimming: 5 bases; J trimming: 5 bases; junction bases outside the gene matches: 8. This CDR3 has 15 residues. The chain's CDR3 is CASSRSGGGNDEQYF. CDR3 bases: TGTGCCAGCAGCCGTAGCGGGGGGGGAAACGACGAGCAGTACTTC.

The genes are TRBV29-1 and TRBJ2-3, with TRBD2 matching 10 bases. V lost 4 bases, J lost 2 bases, and 12 bases stayed unmatched. In germline, CDR1 is SQVTM, CDR2 ANQGSEA. This CDR3 spans 17 amino acids. The CDR3 is CSVGDPMTSGFTDTQYF. CDR3 nucleotide sequence: TGCAGCGTTGGAGATCCAATGACTAGCGGGTTCACAGATACGCAGTATTTT.

This clonotype was observed a handful of times. V and J are TRBV7-9 and TRBJ1-1; the D is unclear. Germline loops: CDR1 SEHNR, CDR2 FQNEAQ (reference sequence). Trimming removed 5 bases at V and 0 bases at J, with 13 bases between. This CDR3 has 15 amino acids. The CDR3 loop reads CASSKQRTLNTEAFF. In DNA, the CDR3 is TGTGCCAGCAGCAAACAACGAACCCTGAACACTGAAGCTTTCTTT.

This clonotype was counted ten times or more. The chain couples TRBV6-2 or TRBV6-3 to TRBJ2-7; 11 bases are a match to TRBD2. The CDR3 totals 14 residues. Germline assignment: CDR1 MNHEY and CDR2 SVGEGT. J gave up 2 bases and V 5 bases, and 2 bases lay outside the gene matches. Here the CDR3 DNA reads TGTGCCAGCAGTCCACTAGCGGGAGCCTACGAGCAGTACTTC. Translation gives CASSPLAGAYEQYF.

Ten or more counts support this clonotype. This chain connects TRBV4-2 to TRBJ2-2; no clear D gene. Trimming cost V 1 base and J 3 bases, with 15 bases left between them. CDR1 is LGHNA, CDR2 YNFKEQ, per germline. The CDR3 totals 17 residues. CDR3 sequence reads: CASSQGFSPTDTGELFF. The DNA for the CDR3 is TGTGCCAGCAGCCAAGGATTTTCGCCTACGGACACCGGGGAGCTGTTTTTT.

This clonotype was found a few times. This chain links TRBV7-9 with TRBJ2-7; maybe TRBD1 (6 bases). Germline CDR1 SEHNR, CDR2 FQNEAQ (reference sequence). V lost 11 bases and J lost 4, with 12 bases in between. There are 11 residues in the CDR3. Here the CDR3 DNA reads TGTGCCGGAGGACAGTCTTACGAGCAGTACTTC. Its protein is CAGGQSYEQYF. Full variable domain (rest looked up from reference TRBV7-9 and TRBJ2-7): DTGVSQNPRHKITKRGQNVTFRCDPISEHNRLYWYRQTLGQGPEFLTYFQNEAQLEKSRLLSDRFSAERPKGSFSTLEIQRTEQGDSAMYLCAGGQSYEQYFGPGTRLTVT.